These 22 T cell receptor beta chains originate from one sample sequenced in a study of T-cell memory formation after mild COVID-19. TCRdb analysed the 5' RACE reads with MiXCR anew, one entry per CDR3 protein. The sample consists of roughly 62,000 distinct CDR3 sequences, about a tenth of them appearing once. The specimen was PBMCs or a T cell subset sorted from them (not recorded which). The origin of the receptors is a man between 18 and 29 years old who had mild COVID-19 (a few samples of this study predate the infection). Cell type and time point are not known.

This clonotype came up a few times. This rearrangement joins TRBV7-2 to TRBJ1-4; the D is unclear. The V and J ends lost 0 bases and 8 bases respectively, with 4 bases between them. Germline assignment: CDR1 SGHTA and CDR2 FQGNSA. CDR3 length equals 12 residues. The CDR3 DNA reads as TGTGCCAGCAGCTTAGCGCGCGAAAAACTGTTTTTT. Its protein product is CASSLAREKLFF. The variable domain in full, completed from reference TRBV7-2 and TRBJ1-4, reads GAGVSQSPSNKVTEKGKDVELRCDPISGHTALYWYRQSLGQGLEFLIYFQGNSAPDKSGLPSDRFSAERTGGSVSTLTIQRTQQEDSAVYLCASSLAREKLFFGSGTQLSVL.

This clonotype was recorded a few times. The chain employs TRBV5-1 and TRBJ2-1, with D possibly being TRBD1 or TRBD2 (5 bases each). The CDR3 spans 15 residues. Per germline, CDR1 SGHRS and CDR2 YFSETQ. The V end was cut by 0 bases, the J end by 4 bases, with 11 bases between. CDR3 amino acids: CASSLAGTFYNEQFF. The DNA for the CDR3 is TGCGCCAGCAGCTTGGCGGGGACCTTTTACAATGAGCAGTTCTTC.

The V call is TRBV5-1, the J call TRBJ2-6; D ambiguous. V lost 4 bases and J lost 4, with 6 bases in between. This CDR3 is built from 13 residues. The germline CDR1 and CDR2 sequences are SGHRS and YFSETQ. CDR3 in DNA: TGCGCCAGCAGCACATCCGGGGCCAACGTCCTGACTTTC. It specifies CASSTSGANVLTF. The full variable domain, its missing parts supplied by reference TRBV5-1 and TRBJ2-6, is KAGVTQTPRYLIKTRGQQVTLSCSPISGHRSVSWYQQTPGQGLQFLFEYFSETQRNKGNFPGRFSGRQFSNSRSEMNVSTLELGDSALYLCASSTSGANVLTFGAGSRLTVL.

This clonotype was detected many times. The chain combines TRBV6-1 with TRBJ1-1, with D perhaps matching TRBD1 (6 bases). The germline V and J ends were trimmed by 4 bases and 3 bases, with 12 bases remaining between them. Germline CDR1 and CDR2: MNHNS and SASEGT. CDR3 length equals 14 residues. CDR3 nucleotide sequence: TGTGCCAGCAGTGCGAGACAGGCCGACACTGAAGCTTTCTTT. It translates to CASSARQADTEAFF.

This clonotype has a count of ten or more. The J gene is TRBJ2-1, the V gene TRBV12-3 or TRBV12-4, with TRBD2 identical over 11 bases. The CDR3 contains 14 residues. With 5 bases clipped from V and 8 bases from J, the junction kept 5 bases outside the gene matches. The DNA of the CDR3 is TGTGCCAGCAGTCCCACTAGCGGGGGCGATGAGCAGTTCTTC. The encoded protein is CASSPTSGGDEQFF.

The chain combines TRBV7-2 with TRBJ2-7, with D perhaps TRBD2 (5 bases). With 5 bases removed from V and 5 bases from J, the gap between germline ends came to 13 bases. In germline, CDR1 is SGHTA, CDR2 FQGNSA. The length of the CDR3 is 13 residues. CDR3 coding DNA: TGTGCCAGCAGCCCGGGGATTCACCACGAGCAGTACTTC. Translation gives CASSPGIHHEQYF. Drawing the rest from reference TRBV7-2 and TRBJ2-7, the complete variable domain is GAGVSQSPSNKVTEKGKDVELRCDPISGHTALYWYRQSLGQGLEFLIYFQGNSAPDKSGLPSDRFSAERTGGSVSTLTIQRTQQEDSAVYLCASSPGIHHEQYFGPGTRLTVT.

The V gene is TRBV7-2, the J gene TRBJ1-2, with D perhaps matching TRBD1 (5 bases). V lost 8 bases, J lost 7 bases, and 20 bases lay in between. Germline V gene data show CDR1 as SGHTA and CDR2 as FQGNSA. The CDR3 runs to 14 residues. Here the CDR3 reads CASGSSWTSGGYTF. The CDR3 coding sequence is TGTGCCAGCGGAAGTTCCTGGACATCGGGTGGCTACACCTTC. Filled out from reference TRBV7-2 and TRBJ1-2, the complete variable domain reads GAGVSQSPSNKVTEKGKDVELRCDPISGHTALYWYRQSLGQGLEFLIYFQGNSAPDKSGLPSDRFSAERTGGSVSTLTIQRTQQEDSAVYLCASGSSWTSGGYTFGSGTRLTVV.

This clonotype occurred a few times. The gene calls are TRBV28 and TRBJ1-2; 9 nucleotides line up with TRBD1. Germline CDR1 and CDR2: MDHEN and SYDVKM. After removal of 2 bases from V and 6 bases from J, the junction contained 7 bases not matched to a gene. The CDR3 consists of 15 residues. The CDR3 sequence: CASSLITGTGNGYTF. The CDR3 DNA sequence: TGTGCCAGCAGTTTAATTACCGGGACAGGGAATGGCTACACCTTC.

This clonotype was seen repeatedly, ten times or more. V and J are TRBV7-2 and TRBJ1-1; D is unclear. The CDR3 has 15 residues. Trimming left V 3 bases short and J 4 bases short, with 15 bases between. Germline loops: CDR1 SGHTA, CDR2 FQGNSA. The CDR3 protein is CASSFSAQSGTEAFF. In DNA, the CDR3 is TGTGCCAGCAGCTTTTCTGCCCAATCGGGCACTGAAGCTTTCTTT.

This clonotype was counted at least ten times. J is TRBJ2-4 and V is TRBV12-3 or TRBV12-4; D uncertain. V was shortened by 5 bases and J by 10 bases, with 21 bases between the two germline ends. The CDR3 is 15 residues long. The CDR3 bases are TGTGCCAGCAGTCCCGGGCACTCTTCACTCAAAATTCAGTACTTC. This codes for CASSPGHSSLKIQYF.

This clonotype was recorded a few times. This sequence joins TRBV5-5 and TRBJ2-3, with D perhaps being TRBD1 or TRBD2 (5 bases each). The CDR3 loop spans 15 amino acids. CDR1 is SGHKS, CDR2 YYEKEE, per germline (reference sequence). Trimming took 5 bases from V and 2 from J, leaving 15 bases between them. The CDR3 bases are TGTGCCAGCAGTCGCTTGTGGGACCTCACAGATACGCAGTATTTT. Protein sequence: CASSRLWDLTDTQYF.

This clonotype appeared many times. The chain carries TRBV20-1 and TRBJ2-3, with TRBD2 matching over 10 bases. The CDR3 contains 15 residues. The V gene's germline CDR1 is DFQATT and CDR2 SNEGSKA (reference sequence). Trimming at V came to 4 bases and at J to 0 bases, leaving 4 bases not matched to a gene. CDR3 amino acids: CSATTSGRSTDTQYF. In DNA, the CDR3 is TGCAGTGCTACGACTAGCGGGCGTAGCACAGATACGCAGTATTTT.

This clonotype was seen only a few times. The CDR3 is CSASVAGGTDTQYF. DNA of the CDR3: TGCAGTGCTAGTGTAGCGGGGGGCACAGATACGCAGTATTTT. V usage is TRBV20-1 and J usage is TRBJ2-3; 9 nucleotides line up with TRBD2. Germline loops: CDR1 DFQATT, CDR2 SNEGSKA (reference sequence). The CDR3 is 14 amino acids. The V segment lost 3 bases and the J segment 1 base; nucleotides outside the gene matches: 2.

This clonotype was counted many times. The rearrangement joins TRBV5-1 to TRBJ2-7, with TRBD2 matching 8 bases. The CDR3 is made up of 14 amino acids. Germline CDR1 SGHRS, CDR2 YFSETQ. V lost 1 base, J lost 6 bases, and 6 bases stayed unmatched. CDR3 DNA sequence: TGCGCCAGCAGCTTGTACGACAGCGGGAGCGAGCAGTACGTC. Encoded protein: CASSLYDSGSEQYV.

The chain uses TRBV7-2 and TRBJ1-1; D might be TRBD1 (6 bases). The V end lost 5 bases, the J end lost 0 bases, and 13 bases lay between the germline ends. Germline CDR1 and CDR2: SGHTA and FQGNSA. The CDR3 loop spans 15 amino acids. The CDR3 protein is CASSDGGRLNTEAFF. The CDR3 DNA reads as TGTGCCAGCAGCGACGGGGGGCGGCTGAACACTGAAGCTTTCTTT.

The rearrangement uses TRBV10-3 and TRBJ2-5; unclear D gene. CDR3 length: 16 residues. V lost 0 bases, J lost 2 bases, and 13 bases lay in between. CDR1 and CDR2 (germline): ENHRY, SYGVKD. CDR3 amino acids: CAISESEVGGQETQYF. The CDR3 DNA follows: TGTGCCATCAGTGAGTCGGAAGTTGGCGGACAAGAGACCCAGTACTTC.

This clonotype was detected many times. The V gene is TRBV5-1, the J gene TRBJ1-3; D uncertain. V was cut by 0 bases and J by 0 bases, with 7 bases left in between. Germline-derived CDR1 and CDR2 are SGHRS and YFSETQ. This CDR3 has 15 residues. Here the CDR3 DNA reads TGCGCCAGCAGCTTGGGGATTACCTCTGGAAACACCATATATTTT. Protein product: CASSLGITSGNTIYF.

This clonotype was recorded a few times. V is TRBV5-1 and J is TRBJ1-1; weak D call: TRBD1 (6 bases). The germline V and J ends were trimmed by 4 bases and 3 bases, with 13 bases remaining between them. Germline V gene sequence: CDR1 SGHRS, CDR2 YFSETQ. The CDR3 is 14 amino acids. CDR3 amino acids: CASSPGAADTEAFF. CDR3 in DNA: TGCGCCAGCAGCCCAGGGGCCGCGGACACTGAAGCTTTCTTT. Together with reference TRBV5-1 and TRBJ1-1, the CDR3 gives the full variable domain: KAGVTQTPRYLIKTRGQQVTLSCSPISGHRSVSWYQQTPGQGLQFLFEYFSETQRNKGNFPGRFSGRQFSNSRSEMNVSTLELGDSALYLCASSPGAADTEAFFGQGTRLTVV.

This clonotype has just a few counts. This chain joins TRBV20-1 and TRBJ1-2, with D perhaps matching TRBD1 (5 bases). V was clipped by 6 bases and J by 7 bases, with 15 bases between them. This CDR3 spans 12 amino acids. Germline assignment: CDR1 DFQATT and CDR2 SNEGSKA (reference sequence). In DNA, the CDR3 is TGCAGTGCCATAAGGGGTGAGGGTGGCTACACCTTC. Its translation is CSAIRGEGGYTF.

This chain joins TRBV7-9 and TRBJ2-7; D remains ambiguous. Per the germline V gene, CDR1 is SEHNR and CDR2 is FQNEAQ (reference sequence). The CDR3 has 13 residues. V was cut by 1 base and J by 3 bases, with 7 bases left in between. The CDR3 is CASSLELNYEQYF. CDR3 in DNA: TGTGCCAGCAGCTTAGAATTAAACTACGAGCAGTACTTC.

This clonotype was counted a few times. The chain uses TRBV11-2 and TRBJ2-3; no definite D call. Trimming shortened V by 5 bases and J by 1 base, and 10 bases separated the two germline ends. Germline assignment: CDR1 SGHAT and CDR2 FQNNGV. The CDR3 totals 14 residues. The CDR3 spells CASSHGQGTDTQYF. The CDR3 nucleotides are TGTGCCAGCAGCCACGGGCAGGGCACAGATACGCAGTATTTT.

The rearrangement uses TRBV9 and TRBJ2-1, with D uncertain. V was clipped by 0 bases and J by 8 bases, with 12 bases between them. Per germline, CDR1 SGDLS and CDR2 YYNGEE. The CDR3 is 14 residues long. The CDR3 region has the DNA TGTGCCAGCAGCGTAGCATGGATCTGGGATGAGCAGTTCTTC. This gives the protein CASSVAWIWDEQFF.